What follows are 31 T cell receptor beta chains derived from one specimen sequenced in a study of T cell responses to AZD1222 COVID-19 vaccine. Libraries were prepared by immunoSEQ multiplex PCR; TCRdb keeps only in-frame clonotypes and omits some of them. The top ten hold 6.5% to 8% of the sample, which has some 130,000 clones, approximately 92% seen once. This material consisted of peripheral blood, taken 28 days after the second AZD1222 dose. These receptors all come from an adult who received the AZD1222 COVID-19 vaccine.

The rearrangement links TRBV7-2 to TRBJ1-2; the D gene is possibly TRBD1 (6 bases). The CDR3 is made up of 13 amino acids. The germline CDR1 and CDR2 sequences are SGHTA and FQGNSA. V lost 4 bases and J lost 3, with 9 bases in between. The chain's CDR3 is CASSSQGDYGYTF. The DNA for the CDR3 is TGTGCCAGCAGCTCACAGGGAGACTATGGCTACACCTTC. Filled out from reference TRBV7-2 and TRBJ1-2, the complete variable domain reads GAGVSQSPSNKVTEKGKDVELRCDPISGHTALYWYRQSLGQGLEFLIYFQGNSAPDKSGLPSDRFSAERTGGSVSTLTIQRTQQEDSAVYLCASSSQGDYGYTFGSGTRLTVV.

The chain employs TRBV7-2 and TRBJ1-3, with TRBD1 as a possible D gene (5 bases). V lost 2 bases, J lost 4 bases, and 12 bases lay in between. This CDR3 has 15 amino acids. Per the germline V gene, CDR1 is SGHTA and CDR2 is FQGNSA. The CDR3 DNA reads as TGTGCCAGCAGCTTAAGCGGGGGACCGGGAAACACCATATATTTT. Amino acids: CASSLSGGPGNTIYF. The full variable domain, its missing parts supplied by reference TRBV7-2 and TRBJ1-3, is GAGVSQSPSNKVTEKGKDVELRCDPISGHTALYWYRQSLGQGLEFLIYFQGNSAPDKSGLPSDRFSAERTGGSVSTLTIQRTQQEDSAVYLCASSLSGGPGNTIYFGEGSWLTVV.

The chain links TRBV10-3 to TRBJ1-2; tentative D call: TRBD1 (5 bases). Germline CDR1 and CDR2: ENHRY and SYGVKD. The CDR3 runs 16 residues. V dropped 6 bases and J dropped 4 bases, with 21 bases sitting between them. CDR3 in amino acids: CAIRHSVQGLGYGYTF. CDR3 coding DNA: TGTGCCATCAGACATTCGGTCCAGGGTTTAGGCTATGGCTACACCTTC.

The chain combines TRBV13 with TRBJ1-6; D is possibly TRBD1 (6 bases). CDR3 length: 14 amino acids. V lost 4 bases, J lost 9 bases, and 13 bases lay in between. Per germline, CDR1 PRHDT and CDR2 FYEKMQ (reference sequence). Here the CDR3 reads CASSSTGWSSPLHF. The CDR3 DNA follows: TGTGCCAGCAGCTCCACAGGGTGGAGTTCACCCCTCCACTTT.

The chain employs TRBV2 and TRBJ1-5, with D unclear. Trimming removed 7 bases from V and 1 base from J, with 11 bases in between. In germline, CDR1 is SNHLY, CDR2 FYNNEI. This CDR3 contains 14 residues. This CDR3 is CASMREASNQPQHF. In DNA form, the CDR3 reads TGTGCCAGCATGAGGGAGGCAAGCAATCAGCCCCAGCATTTT.

This clone has only one observation. This rearrangement joins TRBV7-9 to TRBJ1-1; D remains unclear. Trimming cost V 5 bases and J 9 bases, with 22 bases left between them. Germline V gene lookup returns CDR1 SEHNR and CDR2 FQNEAQ (reference sequence). This CDR3 has 15 residues. For the CDR3, the DNA is TGTGCCAGCAGCATACAAACGTCTAAAAGGGAAAAAGCTTTCTTT. It translates to CASSIQTSKREKAFF.

CDR3 nucleotides: TGCGCCAGCAGCTTGGGACAGGGGGCTATCACCGGGGAGCTGTTTTTT. Translation gives CASSLGQGAITGELFF. This chain uses TRBV5-1 with TRBJ2-2, with 10 positions matching TRBD1. There are 16 residues in the CDR3. J lost 4 bases, V lost 0 bases, and 3 bases had no gene match. The germline gives CDR1 SGHRS, CDR2 YFSETQ. The complete variable domain, with remaining parts taken from reference TRBV5-1 and TRBJ2-2, reads KAGVTQTPRYLIKTRGQQVTLSCSPISGHRSVSWYQQTPGQGLQFLFEYFSETQRNKGNFPGRFSGRQFSNSRSEMNVSTLELGDSALYLCASSLGQGAITGELFFGEGSRLTVL.

The chain joins TRBV2 to TRBJ2-4; 9 positions match TRBD2. V lost 6 bases, J lost 5 bases, and 5 bases stayed unmatched. There are 14 residues in the CDR3. Germline CDR1 and CDR2: SNHLY and FYNNEI. The CDR3 here is CASRATSGENIQYF. CDR3 nucleotides: TGTGCCAGCAGAGCGACTAGCGGTGAAAACATTCAGTACTTC.

This clone showed up just a few times. The gene calls are TRBV2 and TRBJ2-7; maybe TRBD1 (6 bases). This CDR3 region has 11 residues. The germline V gene encodes CDR1 SNHLY and CDR2 FYNNEI. Trimming took off 5 bases at V and 7 bases at J, with 9 bases between the two ends. The CDR3 protein is CASSQGGEQYF. CDR3 bases: TGTGCCAGCAGTCAAGGGGGAGAGCAGTACTTC.

The chain is built from TRBV7-3 and TRBJ1-6, with 10 positions matching TRBD1. Germline values: CDR1 SGHTA, CDR2 FQGTGA. V shed 5 bases and J 9 bases; nucleotides not matched to a gene: 7. The CDR3 runs to 15 residues. CDR3 sequence (DNA): TGTGCCAGCAGCCTCTCCGGGACAGGGGTTTCACCCCTCCACTTT. It encodes CASSLSGTGVSPLHF. Variable domain in full (rest from reference TRBV7-3 and TRBJ1-6): GAGVSQTPSNKVTEKGKYVELRCDPISGHTALYWYRQSLGQGPEFLIYFQGTGAADDSGLPNDRFFAVRPEGSVSTLKIQRTERGDSAVYLCASSLSGTGVSPLHFGNGTRLTVT.

V and J are TRBV4-1 and TRBJ1-2; D is unresolved. Germline V CDR1 and CDR2: MGHRA, YSYEKL. Trimming removed 0 bases from V and 4 bases from J, with 15 bases in between. The CDR3 is made up of 16 amino acids. Here the CDR3 reads CASSQDLRQAFYGYTF. The CDR3 DNA reads as TGCGCCAGCAGCCAAGATCTTCGGCAAGCCTTCTATGGCTACACCTTC.

The chain has TRBV24-1 and TRBJ1-3; D ambiguous. The CDR3 runs 13 residues. V shed 5 bases and J shed 2 bases, with 6 bases lying between them. Germline CDR1 is KGHDR and CDR2 is SFDVKD. The CDR3 loop is CATSVGAGNTIYF. The CDR3 bases are TGTGCCACCAGTGTTGGGGCTGGAAACACCATATATTTT.

A single count supports this clone. This chain links TRBV7-8 with TRBJ1-3, with 9 bases aligning to TRBD1. The CDR3 sequence is 20 residues long. The germline CDR1 and CDR2 sequences are SGHVS and FQNEAQ. J lost 2 bases, V lost 5 bases, and 19 bases had no gene match. The CDR3 is CASSRTPRDRVTGTGNTIYF. The CDR3 nucleotides read TGTGCCAGCAGCCGTACACCCCGGGACAGGGTGACTGGAACTGGAAACACCATATATTTT.

CDR3 in amino acids: CASSIGLTYEQYF. In nucleotides, the CDR3 is TGTGCCAGTAGTATAGGTTTGACCTACGAGCAGTACTTC. The chain recombines TRBV19 with TRBJ2-7; no clear D. The CDR3 covers 13 residues. Germline CDR1 LNHDA, CDR2 SQIVND (reference sequence). V shed 1 base and J shed 2 bases, with 6 bases lying between them.

The chain recombines TRBV29-1 with TRBJ1-1; D unresolved. V gave up 0 bases and J gave up 1 base, with 6 bases separating them. Germline CDR1 and CDR2: SQVTM and ANQGSEA. The CDR3 spans 13 residues. The CDR3, as DNA: TGCAGCGTTGAAGAGGGAAGGAACACTGAAGCTTTCTTT. It codes for CSVEEGRNTEAFF. Full variable domain (missing parts from reference TRBV29-1 and TRBJ1-1): SAVISQKPSRDICQRGTSLTIQCQVDSQVTMMFWYRQQPGQSLTLIATANQGSEATYESGFVIDKFPISRPNLTFSTLTVSNMSPEDSSIYLCSVEEGRNTEAFFGQGTRLTVV.

V usage is TRBV6-1 and J usage is TRBJ2-7; D tentatively reads TRBD1 or TRBD2 (5 bases each). The CDR3 loop spans 13 amino acids. Trimming pared 2 bases from V and 7 bases from J, leaving 12 bases between. CDR1 and CDR2 from the germline V gene are MNHNS and SASEGT. CDR3 residues: CASSENLREEQYF. The DNA for the CDR3 is TGTGCCAGCAGTGAAAATCTCAGGGAGGAGCAGTACTTC.

The genes are TRBV5-1 and TRBJ1-2; D perhaps matches TRBD1 (6 bases). Between the trimmed V and J ends, which lost 4 bases and 8 bases, there was a span of 15 bases. CDR1 is SGHRS and CDR2 is YFSETQ in the germline V gene. This CDR3 has 13 amino acids. This CDR3 is CASSPWTEGGYTF. The CDR3 nucleotides read TGCGCCAGCAGCCCGTGGACAGAGGGCGGCTACACCTTC.

The chain combines TRBV3-1 (or the pseudogene TRBV3-2) with TRBJ2-2, with D unclear. Germline V CDR1 and CDR2: LGHDT, YNNKEL (reference sequence). The CDR3 covers 14 residues. V was pared by 1 base and J by 6 bases, with 9 bases between. CDR3 sequence: CASSQVRGSGELFF. The CDR3 DNA sequence: TGTGCCAGCAGCCAAGTACGAGGATCCGGGGAGCTGTTTTTT.

The chain is built from TRBV19 and TRBJ2-7; 10 bases agree with TRBD1. CDR3 size: 15 residues. The V gene end was trimmed by 5 bases and the J gene end by 1 base; junction bases not matched to a gene: 5. In germline, CDR1 is LNHDA, CDR2 SQIVND (reference sequence). The CDR3 sequence: CASSVRDRGSYEQYF. The CDR3 DNA follows: TGTGCCAGTAGTGTCCGGGACAGGGGATCCTACGAGCAGTACTTC.

This chain links TRBV7-2 with TRBJ1-2; the match to TRBD1 covers 10 bases. The germline gives CDR1 SGHTA, CDR2 FQGNSA. The trim removed 6 bases at V and 2 bases at J, leaving 9 bases unmatched. The CDR3 runs 16 residues. The CDR3 coding sequence is TGTGCCAGCAGGATAGGGTCGACAGGGGGCAACTATGGCTACACCTTC. The encoded protein is CASRIGSTGGNYGYTF.

The rearrangement links TRBV30 to TRBJ2-1, with TRBD2 identical over 8 bases. V lost 3 bases to trimming and J lost 15 bases; unmatched junction nucleotides: 19. Germline V gene data show CDR1 as GTSNPN and CDR2 as SVGIG (reference sequence). The CDR3 consists of 15 residues. The CDR3 sequence: CAWSDRIGGVTKMFF. Here the CDR3 DNA reads TGTGCCTGGAGCGACCGGATCGGGGGGGTAACTAAGATGTTCTTC.

The chain links TRBV27 to TRBJ2-7; 8 bases line up with TRBD2. CDR1 is MNHEY and CDR2 is SMNVEV in the germline V gene (reference sequence). CDR3 size: 15 residues. The ends lost 3 bases at V and 1 base at J; junction bases unmatched: 5. CDR3 sequence reads: CASSLSGGASYEQYF. The CDR3 DNA reads TGTGCCAGCAGTTTGTCCGGGGGGGCTTCCTACGAGCAGTACTTC.

This chain joins TRBV5-3 and TRBJ1-2, with 8 bases fitting TRBD1. TRBV5-3 is annotated as an ORF whose role is uncertain. J lost 4 bases, V lost 10 bases, and 9 bases had no gene match. CDR3 length: 13 amino acids. The CDR3 nucleotides are TGTGCCGGATCGGACAGGGTGATCTATGGCTACACCTTC. Its protein is CAGSDRVIYGYTF.

This chain uses TRBV4-2 with TRBJ2-5; 9 bases line up with TRBD2. The V gene's germline CDR1 is LGHNA and CDR2 YNFKEQ. Trimming took 6 bases from V and 3 from J; bases not matched to a gene: 11. This CDR3 has 16 amino acids. The CDR3 protein is CASSPDSGGWEETQYF. CDR3 bases: TGTGCCAGCAGTCCCGATAGCGGGGGCTGGGAAGAGACCCAGTACTTC.

This chain links TRBV13 with TRBJ1-4, with 7 bases lining up with TRBD1. The germline V gene encodes CDR1 PRHDT and CDR2 FYEKMQ (reference sequence). The CDR3 consists of 13 residues. Trimming took 5 bases from V and 10 from J; bases not matched to a gene: 7. The CDR3 here is CASSPRQGGKLFF. The CDR3 DNA sequence: TGTGCCAGCAGCCCCAGACAGGGAGGAAAACTGTTTTTT. Together with reference TRBV13 and TRBJ1-4, the CDR3 gives the full variable domain: AAGVIQSPRHLIKEKRETATLKCYPIPRHDTVYWYQQGPGQDPQFLISFYEKMQSDKGSIPDRFSAQQFSDYHSELNMSSLELGDSALYFCASSPRQGGKLFFGSGTQLSVL.

The chain combines TRBV14 with TRBJ2-7; D remains ambiguous. V lost 0 bases and J 2 bases, leaving 11 bases between the germline ends. This CDR3 region has 15 residues. Germline-derived CDR1 and CDR2 are SGHDN and FVKESK. The CDR3: CASSQETGPTYEQYF. CDR3 bases: TGTGCCAGCAGCCAAGAAACGGGTCCCACCTACGAGCAGTACTTC.

The chain is built from TRBV7-9 and TRBJ2-7; 7 nucleotides align to TRBD1. V shed 5 bases and J 0 bases; nucleotides not matched to a gene: 10. The germline V gene has CDR1 SEHNR and CDR2 FQNEAQ (reference sequence). This CDR3 has 16 residues. The CDR3 spells CASSQETGLSSYEQYF. Written as DNA, the CDR3 is TGTGCCAGCAGCCAAGAGACAGGGTTAAGCTCCTACGAGCAGTACTTC.

This clone has more than one count but fewer than ten. The V gene is TRBV30, the J gene TRBJ1-6; 9 nucleotides match TRBD1. Germline assignment: CDR1 GTSNPN and CDR2 SVGIG (reference sequence). With V trimmed by 3 bases and J by 7 bases, 4 bases remained unmatched. This CDR3 region has 14 residues. The CDR3 reads CAWSRDRDNSPLHF. The CDR3 nucleotides read TGTGCCTGGAGCAGGGACAGGGACAATTCACCCCTCCACTTT.

V is TRBV4-3 and J is TRBJ1-3; no firm D call. Germline lookup yields CDR1 LGHNA and CDR2 YSLEER. Trimming removed 5 bases at V and 3 bases at J, with 8 bases between. CDR3 length: 13 residues. In DNA form, the CDR3 reads TGCGCCAGCAGCAGGGTCAATGGAAACACCATATATTTT. Protein sequence: CASSRVNGNTIYF.

The V call is TRBV2, the J call TRBJ1-2; 7 bases map to TRBD1. Germline V gene sequence: CDR1 SNHLY, CDR2 FYNNEI. The V segment lost 4 bases and the J segment 5 bases; nucleotides outside the gene matches: 4. CDR3 length: 13 residues. CDR3 nucleotides: TGTGCCAGCAGTGGAACAGGGGATTATGGCTACACCTTC. It yields the protein CASSGTGDYGYTF. Looking up the rest from reference TRBV2 and TRBJ1-2 gives the full variable domain: EPEVTQTPSHQVTQMGQEVILRCVPISNHLYFYWYRQILGQKVEFLVSFYNNEISEKSEIFDDQFSVERPDGSNFTLKIRSTKLEDSAMYFCASSGTGDYGYTFGSGTRLTVV.

The chain carries TRBV5-1 and TRBJ1-4, with TRBD1 matching 7 bases. Germline CDR1 SGHRS, CDR2 YFSETQ. The CDR3 covers 14 residues. The junction had 6 bases not matched to a gene; V was cut back by 4 bases and J by 6 bases. The CDR3 loop is CASSRGQRDEKLFF. The DNA of the CDR3 is TGCGCCAGCAGCCGGGGACAGCGAGATGAAAAACTGTTTTTT.